This T cell receptor beta chain is from a study of graft-versus-host responses after intestinal transplantation. In the study overall: Recipients obtained multivisceral, liver-intestinal, or isolated intestinal transplants.

The ends were cut back, 1 base at V and 4 bases at J, with 17 bases in the middle. The CDR3 sequence is 16 residues long. The germline V gene encodes CDR1 MGHRA and CDR2 YSYEKL. Each mixed lymphocyte reaction held 200,000 CFSE-labeled responders and 200,000 irradiated violet-dye-labeled stimulators. Sorting of proliferating CFSE-low CD3+CD4+ and CD3+CD8+ responders took place after the reaction. Data came from immunoSEQ multiplex PCR; TCRdb stores just in-frame clones and leaves some out. The sample has roughly 20,000 clones; 35% to 50% are singletons. Regarding the study as a whole: Early post-transplant declines in HvG were associated with peak levels of circulating GvH clones. Allograft clonal ratios (graft-versus-host to host-versus-graft) were high in patients who had graft-donor T cell macrochimerism.

By share, this clone counts as medium-sized (0.01 to 0.1%). The J gene is TRBJ2-7, the V gene TRBV4-1; unclear D gene. The clonotype comes from a human patient who was an organ donor for intestinal transplantation. The specimen comprised alloreactive CD8+ T cells from a mixed lymphocyte reaction culture, sampled before transplantation. Subset indicated: CFSE-low proliferating T cells sorted from approximately 6-day pre-transplant mixed lymphocyte reaction (GvH or HvG direction). The CDR3 nucleotides read TGCGCCAGCAGCCAAGGCCGTGGCCTCTCGTCGTACGAGCAGTACTTC. Translating gives CASSQGRGLSSYEQYF.